This T cell receptor beta chain was documented in a study of CD8 T cells in ankylosing spondylitis (dated by TCRdb to about 2017). A note on the overall study: The study profiled T cell receptor beta repertoires in healthy donors and ankylosing spondylitis patients to find disease-linked TCR variants. In total, the full study cohort was made up of 95 to 110 healthy donors and about two dozen ankylosing spondylitis patients. Peripheral blood was sampled, and synovial fluid was also collected from ankylosing spondylitis patients.

This clonotype has only a few counts. The target of this receptor is not known. The sample holds no much larger clone one base away, and base qualities are not on file. The sample was run on an Illumina HiSeq 2500. TCR beta libraries were prepared by quantitative 5'-RACE with molecular barcodes. On the study's bioinformatics: Disease-linked TCR variants were identified with a new computational method built on a probabilistic model of VDJ rearrangement. TCRdb reran the public reads through fastp at Q25 and MiXCR, keeping productive beta chains. Under each unique CDR3 protein, matching rows form one entry showing the most common genes and DNA. The V and J calls follow TCRdb's processing rather than the paper's. This sample comprises roughly 200,000 distinct CDR3 sequences, 9.5% to 15% of them detected only once. The top ten constitute 16% of the sample. What the study reported, not specific to this receptor: A TCR beta motif of about eight highly homologous amino acid variants appeared characteristic of blood from ankylosing spondylitis patients. Some motif variants were previously reported in synovial fluid and blood of reactive arthritis patients, suggesting common disease-initiation mechanisms. A CD8+ phenotype was shown by the disease-linked clones, which were found at relatively low frequencies in peripheral blood. The disease-linked clones were reported to be significantly enriched in matched synovial fluid samples from ankylosing spondylitis patients.

Including cysteine and phenylalanine, the CDR3 has 13 amino acids. The DNA shown is the 39-base CDR3, in frame from base 1. V is reduced by 5 bases and J by 2 bases, leaving a spacing of 8 bases between them. The germline V gene supplies CDR1 SGHDT and CDR2 YYEEEE. The sample consisted of blood, either unsorted or a sorted T cell fraction (not recorded which). The receptor was derived from a male donor with ankylosing spondylitis or in good health (not recorded which). The chain couples TRBV5-6 to TRBJ2-1, with no D gene named confidently. The encoded CDR3 is CASRPGPYNEQFF. The DNA sequence is as follows: TGTGCCAGCAGGCCAGGCCCCTACAATGAGCAGTTCTTC.